This T cell receptor (beta chain) was retrieved from a study of response to subunit inactivated influenza vaccine. To note about this clonotype: Antigen unknown.

Study-level points and caveats: Every seasonal influenza vaccination brings in few new T cells, the authors suggested.

Each CDR3 protein gets one entry after TCRdb re-called the RT-PCR reads with MiXCR. The table lists about 480,000 distinct CDR3 sequences, less than 30% of them singletons. This TCR was sampled from a man aged 50 or older who received an inactivated influenza vaccine. The sample in question was CD4+ T cells sorted from PBMCs, obtained about 5 days after vaccination.

CDR3 sequence (DNA): TGTGCCAGCAGCCAAGAAGTGCGGGAGGGTGGTAATGAGCAGTTCTTC. Encoded protein: CASSQEVREGGNEQFF. This rearrangement joins TRBV4-2 to TRBJ2-1, with 9 bases fitting TRBD2. Germline-derived CDR1 and CDR2 are LGHNA and YNFKEQ. The CDR3 is 16 amino acids. V was pared by 0 bases and J by 7 bases, with 7 bases of the junction left unmatched.